This TCR beta chain was documented in a study of T cell responses to AZD1222 COVID-19 vaccine. Here immunoSEQ multiplex PCR was the method, and the copy in TCRdb shows in-frame clones only, minus some. The top ten clones hold roughly a quarter of a sample with tens of thousands of clones, roughly 87% of them seen once. The CDR3 is 14 amino acids. Germline values: CDR1 SNHLY, CDR2 FYNNEI. Trimming cost V 1 base and J 16 bases; bases outside gene matches: 8. This TCR was sampled from an adult in good health. V gene TRBV2 combines with J gene TRBJ2-1, with 12 bases matching TRBD2. The sequences come from peripheral blood, collected on day 0 of AZD1222 vaccination. Written as DNA, the CDR3 is TGTGCCAGCAGTGAAGTTAAGCTAGCGGGAGGGCCATTCTTC. This encodes CASSEVKLAGGPFF.